A selection of T cell receptor beta chains follows, all from one sample in a study of blood T cell repertoires in COVID-19. TCRdb's copy holds only in-frame clones and misses some; the assay was immunoSEQ multiplex PCR. The data hold 35,000 to 55,000 clones, with approximately 87% observed a single time. The sample was peripheral blood. Receptors were obtained from a human donor in a cohort sampled during active COVID-19. CDR3s include the opening cysteine and the closing phenylalanine or tryptophan. D genes are given only for firm matches. Some rows have no size entry. The others give once, few or many, or a class for an expanded clone.

v_gene	d_gene	len	abundance	j_gene	CDR3nt	CDR3aa
TRBV19	TRBD2	18	NA	TRBJ2-1	TGTGCCAGTAGTGTACCGGGACTAGCGAGTTACTCCTACAATGAGCAGTTCTTC	CASSVPGLASYSYNEQFF
TRBV2	NA	15	NA	TRBJ1-6	TGTGCCAGCAGGGGGCAGACATCCTATAATTCACCCCTCCACTTT	CASRGQTSYNSPLHF
TRBV5-1	TRBD2	14	NA	TRBJ2-3	TGCGCCAGCAGCTTTAGCGGGAGCCCAGATACGCAGTATTTT	CASSFSGSPDTQYF
TRBV6-5	TRBD1	12	NA	TRBJ2-7	TGTGCCAGCAGAGACAGGGCCGACGAGCAGTACTTC	CASRDRADEQYF
TRBV2	NA	18	NA	TRBJ2-6	TGTGCCAGCACCGACCTGGGACAACGGAGTGCTGGGGCCAACGTCCTGACTTTC	CASTDLGQRSAGANVLTF
TRBV19	NA	14	NA	TRBJ2-1	TGTGCCAGTAGTATAGGGGCCAGGGGTAATGAGCAGTTCTTC	CASSIGARGNEQFF
TRBV3-1/TRBV3-2	TRBD1	16	NA	TRBJ1-5	TGTGCCAGCAGCCCAGGGGGCCGGTATTATCCTCAGCCCCAGCATTTT	CASSPGGRYYPQPQHF
TRBV6-5	NA	11	NA	TRBJ1-3	TGTGCCAGCAGCGCTGGAAACACCATATATTTT	CASSAGNTIYF
TRBV3-1/TRBV3-2	TRBD2	17	NA	TRBJ2-1	TGTGCCAGCAGCCAATTGCGGGAGGTTTTGGTCTACAATGAGCAGTTCTTC	CASSQLREVLVYNEQFF
TRBV28	NA	15	few	TRBJ1-5	TGTGCCAGCACCCTCGGGGGGAGGGTTCTTCAGCCCCAGCATTTT	CASTLGGRVLQPQHF